A selection of T cell receptor beta chains follows, all from one sample in a study of STAT5B mutations in CD4+ large granular lymphocyte leukemia. Data came from immunoSEQ multiplex PCR; TCRdb stores just in-frame clones and leaves some out. The sample includes some 34,000 clones, more than 65% of them seen just once. Sequencing input: CD4+ T cells from blood buffy coats. The receptors shown here come from a human donor in good health. Each CDR3 is given with its conserved first and last residue. The order of the fields is clone size, V gene, J gene, D gene, CDR3 protein, CDR3 DNA. A D gene is named only where the DNA matches it firmly. Size is stated for part of the rows, as once, few or many counts, or as a class when the clone is expanded.

size: NA
V: TRBV15
J: TRBJ1-4
D: TRBD1
CDR3: CATRRPGGDEKLFF
DNA: TGTGCCACCAGGAGACCAGGGGGCGATGAAAAACTGTTTTTT

size: NA
V: TRBV4-2
J: TRBJ2-1
D: TRBD2
CDR3: CASSLHVAGLAGGPGVNEQFF
DNA: TGTGCCAGCAGCCTACATGTGGCGGGACTAGCGGGGGGGCCGGGGGTGAATGAGCAGTTCTTC

size: NA
V: TRBV2
J: TRBJ1-5
D: NA
CDR3: CASSEDSPNQPQHF
DNA: TGTGCCAGCAGTGAGGACAGCCCCAATCAGCCCCAGCATTTT

size: once
V: TRBV7-2
J: TRBJ2-3
D: NA
CDR3: CASSPGTSLDTQYF
DNA: TGTGCCAGCAGCCCCGGAACTAGTCTGGATACGCAGTATTTT

size: NA
V: TRBV11-1
J: TRBJ1-1
D: NA
CDR3: CASSFRGRENTEAFF
DNA: TGTGCCAGCAGCTTCCGGGGGCGGGAGAACACTGAAGCTTTCTTT

size: NA
V: TRBV25-1
J: TRBJ2-5
D: NA
CDR3: CASSPRGEGGQETQYF
DNA: TGTGCCAGCAGTCCCAGGGGGGAAGGTGGCCAAGAGACCCAGTACTTC

size: few
V: TRBV27
J: TRBJ1-6
D: NA
CDR3: CASSSDMTNSPLHF
DNA: TGTGCCAGCAGTTCGGACATGACTAATTCACCCCTCCACTTT

size: once
V: TRBV7-8
J: TRBJ2-7
D: NA
CDR3: CASSITIAGSYEQYF
DNA: TGTGCCAGCAGCATAACCATCGCCGGCTCCTACGAGCAGTACTTC

size: NA
V: TRBV5-1
J: TRBJ2-1
D: TRBD2
CDR3: CASSGRGARNEQFF
DNA: TGCGCCAGCTCCGGGCGGGGGGCGAGGAATGAGCAGTTCTTC

size: NA
V: TRBV6-1
J: TRBJ2-2
D: NA
CDR3: CASSEALGQGTGELFF
DNA: TGTGCCAGCAGTGAAGCGTTAGGGCAGGGCACCGGGGAGCTGTTTTTT

size: NA
V: TRBV9
J: TRBJ1-6
D: TRBD1
CDR3: CASSASGQQINYYNSPLHF
DNA: TGTGCCAGCAGCGCCTCGGGACAGCAAATTAATTACTATAATTCACCCCTCCACTTT

size: NA
V: TRBV4-3
J: TRBJ1-3
D: NA
CDR3: CASSQDFTGAGNTIYF
DNA: TGCGCCAGCAGCCAAGATTTCACTGGGGCTGGAAACACCATATATTTT

size: NA
V: TRBV2
J: TRBJ1-5
D: TRBD1
CDR3: CASSRDRNQPQHF
DNA: TGTGCCAGCAGTAGGGACAGAAATCAGCCCCAGCATTTT

size: NA
V: TRBV7-3
J: TRBJ2-2
D: TRBD2
CDR3: CASSQWTSGVSGNTGELFF
DNA: TGTGCCAGCAGCCAATGGACTAGCGGGGTATCGGGGAACACCGGGGAGCTGTTTTTT

size: NA
V: TRBV25-1
J: TRBJ2-5
D: TRBD2
CDR3: CASSESAGGRQETQYF
DNA: TGTGCCAGCAGTGAATCAGCGGGGGGCCGACAAGAGACCCAGTACTTC

size: NA
V: TRBV6-5
J: TRBJ2-3
D: NA
CDR3: CASSKGGGTQYF
DNA: TGTGCCAGCAGTAAGGGTGGGGGTACGCAGTATTTT

size: once
V: TRBV18
J: TRBJ2-7
D: NA
CDR3: CASSPNFSYEQYF
DNA: TGTGCCAGCTCACCAAATTTTTCCTACGAGCAGTACTTC

size: few
V: TRBV4-3
J: TRBJ1-5
D: TRBD1
CDR3: CASSQGQGGQPQHF
DNA: TGCGCCAGCAGCCAGGGACAGGGCGGTCAGCCCCAGCATTTT

size: NA
V: TRBV6-1
J: TRBJ1-4
D: NA
CDR3: CASRRLDATNEKLFF
DNA: TGTGCCAGCAGGAGGCTCGATGCAACTAATGAAAAACTGTTTTTT

size: NA
V: TRBV7-9
J: TRBJ2-5
D: NA
CDR3: CARRKGDQETQYF
DNA: TGTGCCAGGAGGAAGGGGGACCAAGAGACCCAGTACTTC

size: NA
V: TRBV7-3
J: TRBJ1-4
D: NA
CDR3: CASSLTSGSNEKLFF
DNA: TGTGCCAGCAGCTTAACGTCGGGGTCTAATGAAAAACTGTTTTTT

size: NA
V: TRBV10-3
J: TRBJ2-7
D: NA
CDR3: CAISESTEQYF
DNA: TGTGCCATCAGTGAGTCGACTGAGCAGTACTTC

size: NA
V: TRBV11-3
J: TRBJ2-7
D: TRBD1
CDR3: CASSAMTGTYEQYF
DNA: TGTGCCAGCAGCGCAATGACAGGGACCTACGAGCAGTACTTC

size: NA
V: TRBV29-1
J: TRBJ1-1
D: TRBD1
CDR3: CSVVTGMNTEAFF
DNA: TGCAGCGTTGTGACAGGGATGAACACTGAAGCTTTCTTT

size: NA
V: TRBV7-8
J: TRBJ1-1
D: TRBD1
CDR3: CASSSRTGPMRTEAFF
DNA: TGTGCCAGCAGCTCCCGGACAGGGCCTATGAGGACTGAAGCTTTCTTT

size: NA
V: TRBV19
J: TRBJ2-5
D: NA
CDR3: CASSIVARGQETQYF
DNA: TGTGCCAGTAGTATCGTGGCGCGAGGCCAAGAGACCCAGTACTTC

size: NA
V: TRBV5-1
J: TRBJ2-4
D: NA
CDR3: CASSWSPQLAKNIQYF
DNA: TGCGCCAGCAGCTGGTCTCCTCAATTAGCCAAAAACATTCAGTACTTC

size: NA
V: TRBV7-2
J: TRBJ2-1
D: NA
CDR3: CASSLDRRTNEQFF
DNA: TGTGCCAGCAGCTTAGACCGACGGACCAATGAGCAGTTCTTC

size: NA
V: TRBV10-1
J: TRBJ1-4
D: TRBD1
CDR3: CASITGGAVNGEKLFF
DNA: TGCGCCAGCATAACAGGGGGCGCAGTTAACGGTGAAAAACTGTTTTTT

size: NA
V: TRBV18
J: TRBJ1-5
D: NA
CDR3: CASSPSDGSNQPQHF
DNA: TGTGCCAGCTCACCATCCGACGGGAGCAATCAGCCCCAGCATTTT

size: NA
V: TRBV18
J: TRBJ2-5
D: NA
CDR3: CASFDNRGQETQYF
DNA: TGTGCCAGCTTCGATAACCGGGGGCAAGAGACCCAGTACTTC

size: NA
V: TRBV1
J: TRBJ2-5
D: NA
CDR3: CTSSQDSRYF
DNA: TGCACCAGCAGCCAAGATTCCCGGTACTTC

size: NA
V: TRBV2
J: TRBJ2-3
D: TRBD2
CDR3: CASSESLGTSGEITSTDTQYF
DNA: TGTGCCAGCAGTGAATCCCTGGGGACTAGCGGGGAAATTACTAGCACAGATACGCAGTATTTT

size: few
V: TRBV18
J: TRBJ1-5
D: NA
CDR3: CASSPGYNQPQHF
DNA: TGTGCCAGCTCACCAGGGTACAATCAGCCCCAGCATTTT

size: NA
V: TRBV5-4
J: TRBJ1-6
D: TRBD1
CDR3: CASSLRDRASSPLHF
DNA: TGTGCCAGCAGCTTGCGGGACAGGGCTAGTTCACCCCTCCACTTT

size: NA
V: TRBV9
J: TRBJ2-5
D: NA
CDR3: CASSVEDRKGETQYF
DNA: TGTGCCAGCAGCGTAGAGGACAGAAAGGGAGAGACCCAGTACTTC

size: few
V: TRBV2
J: TRBJ1-1
D: NA
CDR3: CASSEDSLNTEAFF
DNA: TGTGCCAGCAGTGAAGACAGCCTGAACACTGAAGCTTTCTTT

size: once
V: TRBV7-6
J: TRBJ2-3
D: NA
CDR3: CASSLDPPGLVTTDTQYF
DNA: TGTGCCAGCAGCTTAGATCCCCCAGGGCTAGTTACCACAGATACGCAGTATTTT

size: NA
V: TRBV7-2
J: TRBJ2-3
D: NA
CDR3: CASSSDHTDTQYF
DNA: TGTGCCAGCAGCTCCGACCACACAGATACGCAGTATTTT

size: NA
V: TRBV5-5
J: TRBJ2-7
D: NA
CDR3: CASSSDWTTTYEQYF
DNA: TGTGCCAGCAGCTCCGACTGGACTACGACCTACGAGCAGTACTTC

size: NA
V: TRBV5-1
J: TRBJ2-5
D: NA
CDR3: CASSPPGDLRGTQYF
DNA: TGCGCCAGCAGCCCCCCGGGGGATCTGAGAGGGACCCAGTACTTC

size: NA
V: TRBV9
J: TRBJ2-3
D: NA
CDR3: CASSERPSSTDTQYF
DNA: TGTGCCAGCAGCGAGCGACCCTCTAGCACAGATACGCAGTATTTT

size: NA
V: TRBV10-3
J: TRBJ2-3
D: TRBD2
CDR3: CAIRDGAGGDTQYF
DNA: TGTGCCATCAGGGACGGGGCGGGAGGTGATACGCAGTATTTT

size: few
V: TRBV5-6
J: TRBJ2-7
D: NA
CDR3: CASSLDAIISYEQYF
DNA: TGTGCCAGCAGCTTGGATGCTATCATCTCCTACGAGCAGTACTTC

size: NA
V: TRBV7-9
J: TRBJ1-6
D: NA
CDR3: CASSLGRGLGSSLHF
DNA: TGTGCCAGCAGCTTAGGGCGGGGGCTCGGTTCATCCCTCCACTTT

size: NA
V: TRBV6-1
J: TRBJ1-5
D: NA
CDR3: CASSGDRLGGRPQHF
DNA: TGTGCCAGCAGTGGGGACCGGCTCGGGGGGAGGCCCCAGCATTTT

size: NA
V: TRBV9
J: TRBJ2-2
D: NA
CDR3: CASRPSQRSRNTGELFF
DNA: TGTGCCAGCAGGCCTTCCCAACGTAGCAGGAACACCGGGGAGCTGTTTTTT

size: NA
V: TRBV7-3
J: TRBJ2-7
D: NA
CDR3: CASSRQQGYEQYF
DNA: TGTGCCAGCAGCCGTCAACAGGGCTACGAGCAGTACTTC

size: NA
V: TRBV5-4
J: TRBJ2-1
D: TRBD2
CDR3: CASSLAGGHNEQFF
DNA: TGTGCCAGCAGCTTAGCGGGGGGCCACAATGAGCAGTTCTTC

size: NA
V: TRBV5-1
J: TRBJ1-2
D: NA
CDR3: CASSLRDSPTGGYTF
DNA: TGCGCCAGCAGCTTAAGGGACTCCCCAACGGGTGGCTACACCTTC

size: once
V: TRBV5-1
J: TRBJ2-7
D: NA
CDR3: CASSLEGDVTYEQYF
DNA: TGCGCCAGCAGCTTGGAGGGGGACGTAACCTACGAGCAGTACTTC

size: NA
V: TRBV29-1
J: TRBJ2-5
D: TRBD2
CDR3: CSVAPSDSGRGAQETQYF
DNA: TGCAGCGTTGCCCCTTCCGATAGCGGGAGGGGAGCCCAAGAGACCCAGTACTTC

size: NA
V: TRBV11-2
J: TRBJ1-4
D: NA
CDR3: CASSLDKGKLFF
DNA: TGTGCCAGCAGCTTAGACAAGGGAAAACTGTTTTTT

size: NA
V: TRBV4-1
J: TRBJ2-5
D: TRBD2
CDR3: CASSQLLGLAKETQYF
DNA: TGCGCCAGCAGCCAACTCCTGGGACTAGCCAAAGAGACCCAGTACTTC

size: NA
V: TRBV5-1
J: TRBJ2-2
D: TRBD2
CDR3: CASSSGRETTGELFF
DNA: TGCGCCAGCAGCTCTGGGCGGGAGACCACCGGGGAGCTGTTTTTT

size: NA
V: TRBV7-2
J: TRBJ1-2
D: NA
CDR3: CASSEGMNYGYTF
DNA: TGTGCCAGCAGCGAGGGGATGAATTATGGCTACACCTTC